Presented here are 32 T cell receptor beta chains from one specimen sequenced in a study of cytomegalovirus exposure and HLA in healthy donors. The PCR contained 60 Vbeta and 13 Jbeta primers. Assay used: immunoSEQ multiplex PCR; TCRdb lists only in-frame clones, some missing. The sample has some 38,000 clones; approximately 70% are singletons. Sample: PBMCs. These receptors all come from a man aged 40-49 years in good health and CMV-seronegative.

CDR3 residues: CASSYSMGANTEAFF. DNA for the CDR3: TGTGCCAGCAGTTACTCGATGGGGGCCAACACTGAAGCTTTCTTT. The chain joins TRBV6-5 to TRBJ1-1, with D perhaps TRBD1 (6 bases). Germline CDR1 is MNHEY and CDR2 is SVGAGI. This CDR3 is built from 15 residues. V lost 0 bases and J lost 2, with 10 bases in between.

The chain employs TRBV18 and TRBJ2-7; perhaps TRBD2 as D (6 bases). V was trimmed by 4 bases and J by 7 bases, leaving 14 bases between them. Germline V gene lookup returns CDR1 KGHSH and CDR2 LQKENI. The CDR3 contains 13 residues. As DNA, the CDR3 is TGTGCCAGCTCACTTGGAGGGGTGGGAGAGCAGTACTTC. It translates to CASSLGGVGEQYF.

A few counts support this clone. The chain recombines TRBV18 with TRBJ1-5; D remains ambiguous. V was shortened by 2 bases and J by 5 bases, with 16 bases between the two germline ends. CDR1 is KGHSH, CDR2 LQKENI, per germline. The CDR3 totals 16 residues. The CDR3 loop reads CASSPNPDKTDQPQHF. The DNA of the CDR3 is TGTGCCAGCTCACCAAACCCAGACAAAACGGATCAGCCCCAGCATTTT.

The V call is TRBV7-2, the J call TRBJ1-2, with TRBD1 as a possible D gene (5 bases). The CDR3 extends over 14 amino acids. Between the trimmed V and J ends, which lost 0 bases and 6 bases, there was a span of 11 bases. Per germline, CDR1 SGHTA and CDR2 FQGNSA. The CDR3 reads CASSLARGEDGYTF. In DNA form, the CDR3 reads TGTGCCAGCAGCTTAGCGCGGGGGGAGGATGGCTACACCTTC.

The V and J genes are TRBV5-1 and TRBJ2-5, with D unclear. The CDR3 consists of 12 residues. Germline values: CDR1 SGHRS, CDR2 YFSETQ. V was cut by 5 bases and J by 2 bases, with 7 bases left in between. The CDR3 loop reads CASRWSQETQYF. Here the CDR3 DNA reads TGCGCCAGCAGATGGAGTCAAGAGACCCAGTACTTC.

The rearrangement joins TRBV14 to TRBJ1-1, with D perhaps matching TRBD1 (6 bases). V lost 3 bases and J lost 6, with 8 bases in between. The CDR3 contains 12 residues. CDR1 is SGHDN, CDR2 FVKESK, per germline. This CDR3 reads CASSQGGPEAFF. In DNA form, the CDR3 reads TGTGCCAGCAGCCAGGGGGGGCCTGAAGCTTTCTTT. The variable domain in full, completed from reference TRBV14 and TRBJ1-1, reads EAGVTQFPSHSVIEKGQTVTLRCDPISGHDNLYWYRRVMGKEIKFLLHFVKESKQDESGMPNNRFLAERTGGTYSTLKVQPAELEDSGVYFCASSQGGPEAFFGQGTRLTVV.

This clone ranks as medium-sized. The rearrangement links TRBV7-8 to TRBJ1-2; D call uncertain. CDR3 length equals 14 residues. CDR1 is SGHVS and CDR2 is FQNEAQ in the germline V gene. Between the trimmed V and J ends, which lost 0 bases and 8 bases, there was a span of 13 bases. The DNA for the CDR3 is TGTGCCAGCAGCTTAGCGGAGGCCTTCGGGGGCTACACCTTC. Encoded protein: CASSLAEAFGGYTF.

The V call is TRBV6-4, the J call TRBJ2-2; 13 bases line up with TRBD2. Per germline, CDR1 MRHNA and CDR2 SNTAGT. The V gene end was trimmed by 2 bases and the J gene end by 5 bases; junction bases not matched to a gene: 5. The CDR3 sequence is 17 residues long. The CDR3 reads CASSDPGLAGWTGELFF. The CDR3 DNA sequence: TGTGCCAGCAGTGACCCGGGACTAGCGGGGTGGACCGGGGAGCTGTTTTTT.

The chain has TRBV30 and TRBJ2-7; D may be TRBD2 (6 bases). The CDR3 contains 12 residues. Germline assignment: CDR1 GTSNPN and CDR2 SVGIG (reference sequence). Trimming pared 3 bases from V and 4 bases from J, leaving 10 bases between. CDR3 nucleotides: TGTGCCTGGAGCGCCGGGGGATACGAGCAGTACTTC. It specifies CAWSAGGYEQYF.

The chain carries TRBV7-9 and TRBJ2-3; perhaps TRBD2 as D (5 bases). This CDR3 comprises 14 residues. The germline CDR1 and CDR2 sequences are SEHNR and FQNEAQ (reference sequence). V gave up 5 bases and J gave up 0 bases, with 9 bases separating them. The CDR3 protein is CASSKSGSTDTQYF. For the CDR3, the DNA is TGTGCCAGCAGCAAAAGCGGAAGCACAGATACGCAGTATTTT.

This clone has a single count. The chain links TRBV29-1 to TRBJ1-1, with D possibly being TRBD1 (6 bases). Germline V CDR1 and CDR2: SQVTM, ANQGSEA. Trimming took 6 bases from V and 3 from J, leaving 11 bases between them. The CDR3 runs 12 residues. DNA for the CDR3: TGCAGCGTCGAGGACAGTTACACTGAAGCTTTCTTT. Its protein product is CSVEDSYTEAFF.

The chain carries TRBV5-1 and TRBJ2-2; weak D call: TRBD1 (5 bases). Trimming took off 0 bases at V and 6 bases at J, with 6 bases between the two ends. CDR3 length: 13 amino acids. The germline gives CDR1 SGHRS, CDR2 YFSETQ. In nucleotides, the CDR3 is TGCGCCAGCAGCTTGGGACAGCCCGGGGAGCTGTTTTTT. Its translation is CASSLGQPGELFF.

The chain carries TRBV18 and TRBJ1-1; 7 nucleotides agree with TRBD1. CDR3 length: 13 amino acids. The V segment lost 8 bases and the J segment 0 bases; nucleotides outside the gene matches: 3. Germline values: CDR1 KGHSH, CDR2 LQKENI. CDR3 DNA sequence: TGTGCCAGCACGACAGGGATGAACACTGAAGCTTTCTTT. The encoded protein is CASTTGMNTEAFF.

This clone has more than one count but fewer than ten. The genes are TRBV2 and TRBJ1-6; 8 positions match TRBD1. Germline V gene sequence: CDR1 SNHLY, CDR2 FYNNEI. V shed 6 bases and J 8 bases; nucleotides not matched to a gene: 9. The CDR3 totals 15 residues. The CDR3, as DNA: TGTGCCAGCAGCGTGACAGGGGTTAGGGATTCACCCCTCCACTTT. Its protein product is CASSVTGVRDSPLHF.

The J gene is TRBJ2-2, the V gene TRBV29-1; D is undetermined. V was cut by 5 bases and J by 4 bases, with 5 bases left in between. This CDR3 spans 11 amino acids. Germline values: CDR1 SQVTM, CDR2 ANQGSEA. The CDR3 loop reads CSVYSTGELFF. The CDR3 nucleotides are TGCAGCGTTTATTCCACCGGGGAGCTGTTTTTT.

The chain carries TRBV5-1 and TRBJ2-7; TRBD1 agrees at 7 bases. The CDR3 has 14 amino acids. V lost 4 bases and J lost 0; bases outside the gene matches: 4. CDR1 and CDR2 (germline): SGHRS, YFSETQ. CDR3 DNA: TGCGCCAGCAGCCCAGGGACAGCCTCCTACGAGCAGTACTTC. It codes for CASSPGTASYEQYF.

The chain combines TRBV7-6 with TRBJ2-1, with 7 positions matching TRBD2. Per germline, CDR1 SGHVS and CDR2 FNYEAQ. J gave up 7 bases and V 3 bases, and 9 bases lay outside the gene matches. The CDR3 totals 15 residues. CDR3 protein: CASSLGGWEGNEQFF. The CDR3 nucleotides are TGTGCCAGCAGCTTGGGGGGGTGGGAGGGAAATGAGCAGTTCTTC.

The rearrangement uses TRBV29-1 and TRBJ2-7; possibly TRBD1 for D (6 bases). The V end was cut by 6 bases, the J end by 0 bases, with 18 bases between. Germline V gives CDR1 SQVTM, CDR2 ANQGSEA. The CDR3 runs to 15 residues. The CDR3 nucleotides read TGCAGCGTCGCTAGGGGAGTAGGGGGCTCCTACGAGCAGTACTTC. This translates into CSVARGVGGSYEQYF.

The chain has TRBV28 and TRBJ1-5; D not certain. The V gene lost 11 bases and the J gene lost 4 bases, with 9 bases spanning the gap. The germline gives CDR1 MDHEN, CDR2 SYDVKM. This CDR3 has 11 amino acids. This CDR3 reads CAAGINQPQHF. The DNA for the CDR3 is TGTGCCGCTGGCATTAATCAGCCCCAGCATTTT.

The rearrangement links TRBV7-2 to TRBJ2-1; D is possibly TRBD2 (7 bases). Trimming left V 7 bases short and J 4 bases short, with 17 bases between. The CDR3 is made up of 15 amino acids. Germline V lookup: CDR1 SGHTA, CDR2 FQGNSA. The DNA for the CDR3 is TGTGCCAGCATCCAAAGGGGGGGCCGGTACAATGAGCAGTTCTTC. It specifies CASIQRGGRYNEQFF. Drawing the rest from reference TRBV7-2 and TRBJ2-1, the complete variable domain is GAGVSQSPSNKVTEKGKDVELRCDPISGHTALYWYRQSLGQGLEFLIYFQGNSAPDKSGLPSDRFSAERTGGSVSTLTIQRTQQEDSAVYLCASIQRGGRYNEQFFGPGTRLTVL.

V is TRBV6-5 and J is TRBJ2-3; TRBD2 might be the D (6 bases). Germline V gives CDR1 MNHEY, CDR2 SVGAGI. The CDR3 covers 15 residues. The V gene lost 6 bases and the J gene lost 1 base, with 14 bases spanning the gap. The CDR3: CASSPGGSGTDTQYF. The DNA of the CDR3 is TGTGCCAGCAGCCCCGGAGGGAGCGGCACAGATACGCAGTATTTT.

This clone was picked up a small number of times. The rearrangement joins TRBV4-3 to TRBJ1-2; 7 bases line up with TRBD1. Germline values: CDR1 LGHNA, CDR2 YSLEER. The CDR3 extends over 15 amino acids. Germline trimming cut 3 bases from V and 5 bases from J; bases unmatched to any gene: 9. The CDR3 DNA sequence: TGCGCCAGCAGCCAGGACGGGACAGTCCCGTATGGCTACACCTTC. It encodes CASSQDGTVPYGYTF.

This chain links TRBV6-4 with TRBJ1-1; the D is unclear. The CDR3 covers 13 residues. Trimming stripped 4 bases from V and 0 bases from J, with 6 bases between. The germline V gene encodes CDR1 MRHNA and CDR2 SNTAGT. The CDR3 DNA is TGTGCCAGCAGTGTCACAATGAACACTGAAGCTTTCTTT. Translation: CASSVTMNTEAFF.

The V and J genes are TRBV11-3 and TRBJ2-2; tentatively, D is TRBD2 (5 bases). The ends were cut back, 5 bases at V and 0 bases at J, with 7 bases in the middle. The CDR3 length is 14 residues. Germline V gene lookup returns CDR1 SGHNT and CDR2 YENEEA. For the CDR3, the DNA is TGTGCCAGCAGCCCCGGGACGAACACCGGGGAGCTGTTTTTT. This encodes CASSPGTNTGELFF.

The chain employs TRBV7-8 and TRBJ1-5; D is perhaps TRBD1 (5 bases). Germline CDR1 reads SGHVS; CDR2 reads FQNEAQ. The CDR3 sequence is 18 residues long. V dropped 1 base and J dropped 2 bases, with 18 bases sitting between them. CDR3 loop: CASSLGGGLRDGNQPQHF. The CDR3 region has the DNA TGTGCCAGCAGCTTAGGGGGGGGGTTAAGGGATGGCAATCAGCCCCAGCATTTT.

The chain uses TRBV2 and TRBJ1-3; D may be TRBD1 (5 bases). The CDR3 sequence is 16 residues long. Germline V CDR1 and CDR2: SNHLY, FYNNEI. Trimming left V 6 bases short and J 0 bases short, with 15 bases between. The CDR3 DNA follows: TGTGCCAGCAGACCTGGGACTGCATCCTCTGGAAACACCATATATTTT. It yields the protein CASRPGTASSGNTIYF.

The rearrangement uses TRBV4-2 and TRBJ1-1; the match to TRBD1 covers 8 bases. V lost 1 base, J lost 1 base, and 2 bases stayed unmatched. Germline V gives CDR1 LGHNA, CDR2 YNFKEQ. This CDR3 has 15 amino acids. CDR3 protein: CASSQGQGANTEAFF. As DNA, the CDR3 is TGTGCCAGCAGCCAAGGGCAGGGGGCGAACACTGAAGCTTTCTTT.

The sample holds a few counts of this clone. The chain carries TRBV6-1 and TRBJ2-5; TRBD2 aligns across 9 bases. Germline V gives CDR1 MNHNS, CDR2 SASEGT. This CDR3 comprises 14 residues. The V segment lost 7 bases and the J segment 2 bases; nucleotides outside the gene matches: 5. The CDR3 loop reads CASKAGGRQETQYF. The CDR3, as DNA: TGTGCCAGCAAAGCGGGGGGCCGGCAAGAGACCCAGTACTTC.

By share, this clone ranks as medium-sized (0.01 to 0.1%). The chain has TRBV6-5 and TRBJ1-5; 9 bases align to TRBD1. Germline CDR1 MNHEY, CDR2 SVGAGI. This CDR3 comprises 14 residues. The J segment lost 9 bases and the V segment lost 4 bases, leaving 7 bases of the junction unmatched. CDR3 sequence reads: CASSSRQGVAPQHF. In nucleotides, the CDR3 is TGTGCCAGCAGTTCTCGACAGGGGGTAGCGCCCCAGCATTTT.

The chain employs TRBV29-1 and TRBJ2-5; D might be TRBD1 (7 bases). The CDR3 is 13 residues long. V lost 4 bases and J lost 5, with 14 bases in between. Looked up from germline, CDR1 is SQVTM and CDR2 is ANQGSEA. The CDR3 loop is CSVGRGQRETQYF. DNA of the CDR3: TGCAGCGTTGGGAGGGGGCAACGGGAGACCCAGTACTTC.

DNA of the CDR3: TGTGCCACCAGCAGTCGAGGGAAGGACTATGGCTACACCTTC. Encoded protein: CATSSRGKDYGYTF. The V gene is TRBV15, the J gene TRBJ1-2; D remains ambiguous. Trimming pared 3 bases from V and 3 bases from J, leaving 11 bases between. There are 14 residues in the CDR3. Germline V lookup: CDR1 LNHNV, CDR2 YYDKDF (reference sequence).

V usage is TRBV18 and J usage is TRBJ2-2; D remains ambiguous. The germline V gene encodes CDR1 KGHSH and CDR2 LQKENI. V was clipped by 2 bases and J by 5 bases, with 12 bases between them. The CDR3 is 15 residues long. CDR3 protein: CASSPMAVPTGELFF. CDR3 sequence (DNA): TGTGCCAGCTCACCAATGGCAGTGCCAACCGGGGAGCTGTTTTTT.